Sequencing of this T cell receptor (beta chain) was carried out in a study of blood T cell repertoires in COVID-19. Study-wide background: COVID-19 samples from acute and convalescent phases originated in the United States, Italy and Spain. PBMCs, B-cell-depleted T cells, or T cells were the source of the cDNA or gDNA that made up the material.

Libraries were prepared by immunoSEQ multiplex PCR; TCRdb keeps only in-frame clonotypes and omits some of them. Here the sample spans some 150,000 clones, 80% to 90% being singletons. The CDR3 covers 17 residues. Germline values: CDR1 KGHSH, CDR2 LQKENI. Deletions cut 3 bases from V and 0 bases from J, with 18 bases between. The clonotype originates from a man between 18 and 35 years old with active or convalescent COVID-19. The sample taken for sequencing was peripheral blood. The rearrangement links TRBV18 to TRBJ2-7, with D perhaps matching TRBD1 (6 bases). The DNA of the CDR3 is TGTGCCAGCTCACCTCGATTGACAGGCGGTAGCTCCTACGAGCAGTACGTC. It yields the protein CASSPRLTGGSSYEQYV.